This T cell receptor (beta chain) was documented in a study of blood T cells in healthy people across ages. A second PCR of 7 to 11 cycles used a sample-barcoded 5' primer and a J-beta primer mix. CDR3-containing paired-end reads numbered at least 2.5 million in each sample. TCRdb re-derived calls from the 5' RACE reads in MiXCR, one entry per CDR3 protein. The profile shows about 1.1 million distinct CDR3 sequences, under 40% of them singletons. General study results and limits: The unknown donor CMV status may have confounded expanded clonotype changes. Higher diversity, along with more naive CD4+ cells, distinguished long-lived donors from aged donors.

In regard to this clonotype: Its antigen is not identified.

Trimming stripped 0 bases from V and 4 bases from J, with 7 bases between. CDR1 is SGHRS, CDR2 YFSETQ, per germline. The CDR3 runs 14 residues. The sequence was obtained from a young man in good health. Material: blood. This chain uses TRBV5-1 with TRBJ2-2; D remains unclear. The CDR3 bases are TGCGCCAGCAGCTTGGACACCTTCACCGGGGAGCTGTTTTTT. Protein product: CASSLDTFTGELFF.